These T cell receptor beta chains were read from a single sample in a study of OX40 agonist ivuxolimab in advanced cancers. Method: immunoSEQ multiplex PCR; TCRdb's copy keeps in-frame clones and lacks some. The data contain about 58,000 clones, approximately 88% of them singletons. The input for sequencing was CD4+ or CD8+ T cells sorted from blood, taken in a trial of the OX40 agonist ivuxolimab. The receptors come from an adult with an advanced solid tumor such as melanoma, head and neck, liver or kidney cancer. The CDR3 runs from the conserved cysteine through the conserved F or W. The order of the fields is V gene, J gene, clone size, D gene, CDR3 protein, CDR3 DNA. The D gene is left open where the match is weak. Rows may omit the clone size; those that give it use once, few, many or a size class.

>TRBV5-1|TRBJ2-3|.|.
CASSLTSDTQYF
TGCGCCAGCAGCTTGACGTCAGATACGCAGTATTTT
>TRBV4-1|TRBJ2-1|.|.
CASSRQLLGRDNEQFF
TGCGCCAGCAGCCGCCAACTTTTAGGAAGGGACAATGAGCAGTTCTTC
>TRBV4-1|TRBJ2-1|.|TRBD2
CASSQDTLAGEQFF
TGCGCCAGCAGCCAAGATACTCTAGCGGGTGAGCAGTTCTTC
>TRBV5-1|TRBJ2-5|.|TRBD2
CASSAEGRGGETQYF
TGCGCCAGCAGCGCCGAGGGGCGGGGGGGAGAGACCCAGTACTTC
>TRBV7-3|TRBJ2-7|.|.
CASSLTAGVSTYEQYF
TGTGCCAGCAGCTTAACCGCCGGGGTCAGTACCTACGAGCAGTACTTC
>TRBV19|TRBJ1-2|few|.
CASRKTVADGYTF
TGTGCCAGTAGGAAGACAGTGGCCGATGGCTACACCTTC
>TRBV12-5|TRBJ2-3|few|TRBD2
CASGLTSAGSLGSDTQYF
TGTGCTAGTGGTTTGACTAGCGCGGGATCTTTGGGGTCAGATACGCAGTATTTT
>TRBV19|TRBJ1-1|.|TRBD1
CASSIDRGPGEAFF
TGTGCCAGTAGTATAGACAGGGGGCCGGGTGAAGCTTTCTTT
>TRBV27|TRBJ2-3|.|.
CASRSQGPDTQYF
TGTGCCAGCAGGTCGCAGGGTCCAGATACGCAGTATTTT
>TRBV30|TRBJ1-2|.|TRBD1
CAWRAPGQYGYTF
TGTGCCTGGAGGGCACCGGGACAGTATGGCTACACCTTC
>TRBV4-1|TRBJ1-3|.|TRBD1
CASSGVIRTGPRGSGNTIYF
TGCGCCAGCAGCGGAGTTATACGGACAGGACCCCGAGGATCTGGAAACACCATATATTTT
>TRBV4-3|TRBJ1-3|.|.
CASSQAGFGNTIYF
TGCGCCAGCAGCCAAGCGGGTTTCGGAAACACCATATATTTT
>TRBV14|TRBJ2-2|few|TRBD2
CASSVLAGPGELFF
TGTGCCAGCAGCGTTCTAGCGGGACCCGGGGAGCTGTTTTTT
>TRBV14|TRBJ1-2|.|.
CASSHQSRYGYTF
TGTGCCAGCAGCCACCAATCGCGGTATGGCTACACCTTC
>TRBV29-1|TRBJ1-5|.|.
CSVVVTTGQPQHF
TGCAGCGTGGTCGTAACGACGGGTCAGCCCCAGCATTTT
>TRBV7-8|TRBJ2-7|.|TRBD1
CASSYVTGAAYEQYF
TGTGCCAGCAGCTACGTGACAGGGGCCGCCTACGAGCAGTACTTC
>TRBV19|TRBJ2-7|.|.
CASSKETGYEQYF
TGTGCCAGTAGTAAAGAGACAGGATACGAGCAGTACTTC
>TRBV29-1|TRBJ1-1|few|.
CSVELVVMNTEAFF
TGCAGCGTTGAACTCGTCGTTATGAACACTGAAGCTTTCTTT
>TRBV7-9|TRBJ1-1|.|.
CASSLSTQTEAFF
TGTGCCAGCAGCTTATCAACGCAAACTGAAGCTTTCTTT
>TRBV27|TRBJ2-7|.|.
CASSFRPGQSYEQYF
TGTGCCAGCAGTTTTCGACCCGGACAGTCCTACGAGCAGTACTTC
>TRBV6-5|TRBJ1-5|.|TRBD1
CASSSVFTGDQPQHF
TGTGCCAGCAGTTCGGTCTTTACAGGGGATCAGCCCCAGCATTTT
>TRBV29-1|TRBJ2-1|.|TRBD1
CSAAGQGVGEQFF
TGCAGCGCGGCGGGACAGGGTGTAGGTGAGCAGTTCTTC